One and the same sample provided the 25 T cell receptor beta chains below, sequenced in a study of shared clonotypes between healthy human individuals. CD45RO negativity and positive selection for CCR7 defined naive CD8 cells, a population that excluded terminally differentiated effector memory CD45RA+ cells. Measured with immunoSEQ multiplex PCR; TCRdb has only the in-frame clones, and not every one. The sample lists around 2,000,000 clones, 93% occurring once. Sequenced sample: naive CD8+ T cells from PBMCs. The receptors stem from a man aged 18-30 years in good health. Some clones in this sample may be carry-over from other donors' samples.

The J gene is TRBJ2-3, the V gene TRBV4-3, with 12 bases aligning to TRBD2. This CDR3 has 17 residues. The V gene end was trimmed by 0 bases and the J gene end by 6 bases; junction bases not matched to a gene: 7. Germline values: CDR1 LGHNA, CDR2 YSLEER. The CDR3 coding sequence is TGCGCCAGCAGCCAAGATCCTAGCGGGAGGGCCCTCGATACGCAGTATTTT. It translates to CASSQDPSGRALDTQYF.

This chain joins TRBV30 and TRBJ2-4, with TRBD2 as a possible D gene (7 bases). CDR1 is GTSNPN, CDR2 SVGIG, per germline (reference sequence). The CDR3 sequence is 14 residues long. Trimming cost V 0 bases and J 8 bases, with 14 bases left between them. CDR3 protein: CAWSVRGGLHIQYF. In DNA, the CDR3 is TGTGCCTGGAGTGTACGCGGGGGCTTACACATTCAGTACTTC.

The rearrangement links TRBV13 to TRBJ2-1; 7 bases line up with TRBD1. The CDR3 totals 15 residues. Germline V gene data show CDR1 as PRHDT and CDR2 as FYEKMQ (reference sequence). The ends lost 5 bases at V and 7 bases at J; junction bases unmatched: 11. This CDR3 reads CASSLTGSRKNEQFF. DNA for the CDR3: TGTGCCAGCAGCCTGACAGGGTCCAGGAAGAATGAGCAGTTCTTC.

Concerning this clone: The sample carries other DNA sequences with the same CDR3. J is TRBJ2-1 and V is TRBV15; TRBD2 aligns across 11 bases. Trimming took 5 bases from V and 3 from J; bases not matched to a gene: 3. This CDR3 has 15 amino acids. Germline V gives CDR1 LNHNV, CDR2 YYDKDF (reference sequence). The chain's CDR3 is CATSPTSGSYNEQFF. The DNA for the CDR3 is TGTGCCACCAGCCCCACTAGCGGGAGCTACAATGAGCAGTTCTTC.

This chain joins TRBV27 and TRBJ2-7; D is unresolved. The germline V gene encodes CDR1 MNHEY and CDR2 SMNVEV (reference sequence). The length of the CDR3 is 12 residues. Between the trimmed V and J ends, which lost 5 bases and 6 bases, there was a span of 11 bases. In nucleotides, the CDR3 is TGTGCCAGCAGTCCCAGAGCTAGCGAGCAGTACTTC. Residues: CASSPRASEQYF.

This clone was found once. The V gene is TRBV13, the J gene TRBJ2-7; 7 bases fit TRBD2. The CDR3 totals 14 residues. Germline V gene data show CDR1 as PRHDT and CDR2 as FYEKMQ (reference sequence). V lost 7 bases, J lost 5 bases, and 11 bases stayed unmatched. The CDR3: CASIRSGGNNEQYF. The CDR3 DNA follows: TGTGCCAGCATACGATCCGGGGGGAATAACGAGCAGTACTTC.

The rearrangement joins TRBV7-9 to TRBJ2-2; D not resolved. Germline values: CDR1 SEHNR, CDR2 FQNEAQ (reference sequence). Deletions cut 6 bases from V and 4 bases from J, with 12 bases between. This CDR3 region has 14 residues. CDR3 DNA: TGTGCCAGCAGGCCGACCGGGTCCACCGGGGAGCTGTTTTTT. Translated: CASRPTGSTGELFF.

The chain is built from TRBV7-9 and TRBJ1-2, with 7 nucleotides matching TRBD1. With V trimmed by 6 bases and J by 1 base, 8 bases remained unmatched. CDR3 length equals 15 residues. Per the germline V gene, CDR1 is SEHNR and CDR2 is FQNEAQ (reference sequence). The CDR3 protein is CASSSGTADNYGYTF. CDR3 sequence (DNA): TGTGCCAGCAGTTCCGGGACAGCCGATAACTATGGCTACACCTTC.

The V gene is TRBV28, the J gene TRBJ2-7; D is unclear. V shed 2 bases and J shed 0 bases, with 5 bases lying between them. The CDR3 runs 13 residues. Germline V gives CDR1 MDHEN, CDR2 SYDVKM. CDR3 region: CASSLAYSYEQYF. CDR3 DNA sequence: TGTGCCAGCAGTTTAGCATACTCCTACGAGCAGTACTTC.

The chain carries TRBV27 and TRBJ2-7; D remains ambiguous. Germline lookup yields CDR1 MNHEY and CDR2 SMNVEV (reference sequence). V was shortened by 5 bases and J by 2 bases, with 10 bases between the two germline ends. The CDR3 sequence is 13 residues long. CDR3 residues: CASSPTRPYEQYF. The CDR3 DNA reads as TGTGCCAGCAGTCCTACGCGACCCTACGAGCAGTACTTC.

The chain joins TRBV25-1 to TRBJ1-2; possible D gene TRBD1, 5 bases. The CDR3 length is 14 residues. Trimming shortened V by 6 bases and J by 7 bases, and 18 bases separated the two germline ends. In germline, CDR1 is MGHDK, CDR2 SYGVNS. Here the CDR3 DNA reads TGTGCCAGCAGCCAAGGAAGGGGCGCGGGTGGCTACACCTTC. Its translation: CASSQGRGAGGYTF.

The chain is built from TRBV27 and TRBJ2-2; TRBD2 matches at 14 bases. Germline trimming cut 7 bases from V and 8 bases from J; bases unmatched to any gene: 9. The CDR3 length is 16 residues. CDR1 MNHEY and CDR2 SMNVEV come from the germline V gene (reference sequence). CDR3 region: CASTTGTSGRTGELFF. The CDR3 DNA is TGTGCCAGCACCACCGGGACTAGCGGGAGAACGGGGGAGCTGTTTTTT.

V and J are TRBV19 and TRBJ2-7; 7 bases agree with TRBD1. This CDR3 region has 15 residues. After removal of 4 bases from V and 0 bases from J, the junction contained 6 bases not matched to a gene. Per the germline V gene, CDR1 is LNHDA and CDR2 is SQIVND (reference sequence). CDR3 bases: TGTGCCAGTAGTACACGGGACAGTTACTCCTACGAGCAGTACTTC. It encodes CASSTRDSYSYEQYF.

The chain couples TRBV14 to TRBJ2-7, with D unclear. This CDR3 spans 13 amino acids. Germline CDR1 and CDR2: SGHDN and FVKESK. V was pared by 3 bases and J by 6 bases, with 12 bases between. The CDR3 region is CASSQVVGSEQYF. CDR3 in DNA: TGTGCCAGCAGCCAGGTCGTGGGATCCGAGCAGTACTTC.

The table lists this clone with a few counts. V usage is TRBV12-5 and J usage is TRBJ1-5; no clear D gene. Germline assignment: CDR1 LGHNT and CDR2 FRNRAP. The CDR3 length is 11 residues. V lost 8 bases to trimming and J lost 5 bases, with 7 bases between them. As DNA, the CDR3 is TGTGCTAGTAGGTCCCATCAGCCCCAGCATTTT. Translation gives CASRSHQPQHF. The full variable domain, in which reference TRBV12-5 and TRBJ1-5 provide the parts outside the CDR3, is DARVTQTPRHKVTEMGQEVTMRCQPILGHNTVFWYRQTMMQGLELLAYFRNRAPLDDSGMPKDRFSAEMPDATLATLKIQPSEPRDSAVYFCASRSHQPQHFGDGTRLSIL.

The gene calls are TRBV6-5 and TRBJ1-1; a possible D gene is TRBD1 (6 bases). The CDR3 loop spans 13 amino acids. V was clipped by 6 bases and J by 3 bases, with 11 bases between them. Germline CDR1 MNHEY, CDR2 SVGAGI. CDR3 amino acids: CASSSGEDTEAFF. The DNA for the CDR3 is TGTGCCAGCAGCTCAGGGGAGGACACTGAAGCTTTCTTT.

The chain is built from TRBV9 and TRBJ2-7; D not resolved. Trimming cost V 0 bases and J 2 bases, with 9 bases left between them. This CDR3 comprises 14 residues. Per the germline V gene, CDR1 is SGDLS and CDR2 is YYNGEE. Written as DNA, the CDR3 is TGTGCCAGCAGCGTAGGAGCACCGACCTACGAGCAGTACTTC. It translates to CASSVGAPTYEQYF.

This clone was picked up a small number of times. Other nucleotide sequences in the sample specify the same CDR3. CDR3 amino acids: CSVVRTSGELFF. The DNA for the CDR3 is TGCAGCGTTGTTAGGACGAGCGGGGAGCTGTTTTTT. The rearrangement links TRBV29-1 to TRBJ2-2; no clear D gene. V gave up 4 bases and J gave up 7 bases, with 10 bases separating them. The CDR3 spans 12 residues. Germline CDR1 reads SQVTM; CDR2 reads ANQGSEA.

As for this clone: A much bigger clone sits one base away, suggesting this may be a read error. J is TRBJ1-2 and V is TRBV7-9; weak D call: TRBD1 (5 bases). The germline V gene has CDR1 SEHNR and CDR2 FQNEAQ (reference sequence). The CDR3 contains 13 residues. Between the trimmed V and J ends, which lost 4 bases and 4 bases, there was a span of 10 bases. The CDR3 DNA reads TGTGCCAGCAGCTCGGGACCGACCTATGGCTACACCTTC. This codes for CASSSGPTYGYTF. The variable domain in full, completed from reference TRBV7-9 and TRBJ1-2, reads DTGVSQNPRHKITKRGQNVTFRCDPISEHNRLYWYRQTLGQGPEFLTYFQNEAQLEKSRLLSDRFSAERPKGSFSTLEIQRTEQGDSAMYLCASSSGPTYGYTFGSGTRLTVV.

The chain carries TRBV28 and TRBJ1-3; D unclear. CDR3 size: 15 residues. Between the trimmed V and J ends, which lost 4 bases and 0 bases, there was a span of 10 bases. Germline assignment: CDR1 MDHEN and CDR2 SYDVKM. CDR3 in amino acids: CASSSIRYSGNTIYF. The CDR3 DNA sequence: TGTGCCAGCAGTTCAATTCGGTACTCTGGAAACACCATATATTTT.

Comments on this clone: At the DNA level, this CDR3 is encoded by other sequences in the same sample as well. J is TRBJ2-1 and V is TRBV30; 10 bases are shared with TRBD2. Germline-derived CDR1 and CDR2 are GTSNPN and SVGIG (reference sequence). The CDR3 runs 14 residues. The V gene end was trimmed by 3 bases and the J gene end by 4 bases; junction bases not matched to a gene: 3. The CDR3 loop is CAWSSGRAYNEQFF. CDR3 in DNA: TGTGCCTGGAGCAGCGGGAGGGCTTACAATGAGCAGTTCTTC.

The chain has TRBV14 and TRBJ1-1; no reliable D call. The CDR3 length is 16 residues. Germline V gene lookup returns CDR1 SGHDN and CDR2 FVKESK. Trimming shortened V by 0 bases and J by 1 base, and 12 bases separated the two germline ends. CDR3 residues: CASSQESRSGNTEAFF. DNA for the CDR3: TGTGCCAGCAGCCAAGAAAGTAGGTCAGGGAACACTGAAGCTTTCTTT.

This clone was seen once. In DNA, the CDR3 is TGTGCCAGCAGTACCGGGACTAGCGGGAACCCCGCCTACAATGAGCAGTTCTTC. Translation gives CASSTGTSGNPAYNEQFF. The chain uses TRBV25-1 and TRBJ2-1; TRBD2 agrees at 13 bases. Germline-derived CDR1 and CDR2 are MGHDK and SYGVNS. The CDR3 runs to 18 residues. The junction had 9 bases not matched to a gene; V was cut back by 5 bases and J by 2 bases.

The V call is TRBV9, the J call TRBJ1-2; 8 nucleotides agree with TRBD1. V shed 0 bases, J shed 6 bases, and the junction held 7 bases outside the gene matches. CDR3 length equals 15 residues. CDR1 is SGDLS and CDR2 is YYNGEE in the germline V gene. The CDR3 DNA sequence: TGTGCCAGCAGCGTAGACCACAGGGGGGCGGATGGCTACACCTTC. Its protein is CASSVDHRGADGYTF.

The gene calls are TRBV10-1 and TRBJ2-7, with no clear D. Trimming stripped 3 bases from V and 0 bases from J, with 12 bases between. CDR1 and CDR2 (germline): WNHNN, SYGVQD (reference sequence). This CDR3 comprises 15 residues. CDR3 residues: CASSEGSEYSYEQYF. The CDR3 DNA follows: TGCGCCAGCAGTGAAGGTAGTGAATACTCCTACGAGCAGTACTTC.